These T cell receptor beta chains were read from a single sample in a study of monozygotic twins with inflammatory bowel disease. TCRdb reworked the 5' RACE reads into one entry per CDR3 protein, no DNA. In all, the sample yields under 350,000 distinct CDR3 sequences. The sequencing input was blood. The receptor source for this set is a human donor with ulcerative colitis or Crohn's disease, or a healthy co-twin of an affected twin (not recorded which). Both conserved end residues are part of each CDR3.

>TRBJ1-1|TRBV6-2/TRBV6-3
CASSYTGQGAAFF
>TRBJ2-1|TRBV20-1
CSANAVGGSLYNEQFF
>TRBJ2-7|TRBV12-3/TRBV12-4
CASSPIAGGSYEQYF
>TRBJ1-4|TRBV7-2
CASSSRTAATNEKLFF
>TRBJ1-5|TRBV7-2
CASSPQYRADQPQHF
>TRBJ1-2|TRBV6-4
CASSDSGSLLHGYTF
>TRBJ1-5|TRBV6-2/TRBV6-3
CASSLNRGPGGRNQPQHF
>TRBJ2-3|TRBV24-1
CATADLSTDTQYF
>TRBJ2-3|TRBV10-3
CAISESLTGGPGF
>TRBJ1-1|TRBV18
CASSKTGEVKNTEAFF
>TRBJ2-4|TRBV20-1
CSAITSSRDAIQYF
>TRBJ2-2|TRBV25-1
CASSDAGQPTGELFF
>TRBJ2-3|TRBV28
CASSFLSYTDTQYF
>TRBJ2-5|TRBV9
CASSVESGRPRETQYF
>TRBJ2-1|TRBV9
CASSPHTTSGNNEQFF
>TRBJ1-4|TRBV7-9
CASSIGQGEEKLFF
>TRBJ1-5|TRBV20-1
CSASGQGWGQPQHF
>TRBJ2-1|TRBV5-1
CASSDTSGRKNEQFF
>TRBJ1-6|TRBV5-5
CASSRSDGYNSPLHF
>TRBJ1-4|TRBV5-8
CASSKTEREKLFF
>TRBJ2-2|TRBV27
CASSRGSVNTGELFF
>TRBJ1-2|TRBV12-3/TRBV12-4
CASSEGDGASYGYTF
>TRBJ2-7|TRBV7-2
CASSSHTPGGSLKYF
>TRBJ1-2|TRBV18
CASSPTGTGEYGYTF
>TRBJ2-3|TRBV9
CASSGHRLAGGRRKDTQYF
>TRBJ2-5|TRBV6-1
CASRLAGVLKTQYF
>TRBJ1-5|TRBV27
CASSFSARVAFGNQPQHF
>TRBJ2-1|TRBV9
CASSVASGSPEFF
>TRBJ1-5|TRBV3-1
CASSTWTDQPQHF
>TRBJ2-7|TRBV28
CAVEPTDLNYEQYF
>TRBJ2-1|TRBV12-3/TRBV12-4
CASSPTSGRAGEGEQFF
>TRBJ2-7|TRBV6-1
CASTQTGPYEQYF
>TRBJ2-5|TRBV28
CASRPSSPSGETQYF
>TRBJ1-2|TRBV7-2
CASSSGFGYYGYTF
>TRBJ1-1|TRBV20-1
CSAREEPGKNTEAFF
>TRBJ2-7|TRBV7-9
CASSLAGGKNEQYF
>TRBJ2-5|TRBV25-1
CASRSRGGNQETQYF
>TRBJ2-4|TRBV7-2
CASSPAGVGGAKNIQYF
>TRBJ1-1|TRBV28
CASSLWDTGFANTEAFF
>TRBJ2-1|TRBV28
CASTRGGMDEQFF
>TRBJ2-7|TRBV18
CASSPTSGEHEQYF